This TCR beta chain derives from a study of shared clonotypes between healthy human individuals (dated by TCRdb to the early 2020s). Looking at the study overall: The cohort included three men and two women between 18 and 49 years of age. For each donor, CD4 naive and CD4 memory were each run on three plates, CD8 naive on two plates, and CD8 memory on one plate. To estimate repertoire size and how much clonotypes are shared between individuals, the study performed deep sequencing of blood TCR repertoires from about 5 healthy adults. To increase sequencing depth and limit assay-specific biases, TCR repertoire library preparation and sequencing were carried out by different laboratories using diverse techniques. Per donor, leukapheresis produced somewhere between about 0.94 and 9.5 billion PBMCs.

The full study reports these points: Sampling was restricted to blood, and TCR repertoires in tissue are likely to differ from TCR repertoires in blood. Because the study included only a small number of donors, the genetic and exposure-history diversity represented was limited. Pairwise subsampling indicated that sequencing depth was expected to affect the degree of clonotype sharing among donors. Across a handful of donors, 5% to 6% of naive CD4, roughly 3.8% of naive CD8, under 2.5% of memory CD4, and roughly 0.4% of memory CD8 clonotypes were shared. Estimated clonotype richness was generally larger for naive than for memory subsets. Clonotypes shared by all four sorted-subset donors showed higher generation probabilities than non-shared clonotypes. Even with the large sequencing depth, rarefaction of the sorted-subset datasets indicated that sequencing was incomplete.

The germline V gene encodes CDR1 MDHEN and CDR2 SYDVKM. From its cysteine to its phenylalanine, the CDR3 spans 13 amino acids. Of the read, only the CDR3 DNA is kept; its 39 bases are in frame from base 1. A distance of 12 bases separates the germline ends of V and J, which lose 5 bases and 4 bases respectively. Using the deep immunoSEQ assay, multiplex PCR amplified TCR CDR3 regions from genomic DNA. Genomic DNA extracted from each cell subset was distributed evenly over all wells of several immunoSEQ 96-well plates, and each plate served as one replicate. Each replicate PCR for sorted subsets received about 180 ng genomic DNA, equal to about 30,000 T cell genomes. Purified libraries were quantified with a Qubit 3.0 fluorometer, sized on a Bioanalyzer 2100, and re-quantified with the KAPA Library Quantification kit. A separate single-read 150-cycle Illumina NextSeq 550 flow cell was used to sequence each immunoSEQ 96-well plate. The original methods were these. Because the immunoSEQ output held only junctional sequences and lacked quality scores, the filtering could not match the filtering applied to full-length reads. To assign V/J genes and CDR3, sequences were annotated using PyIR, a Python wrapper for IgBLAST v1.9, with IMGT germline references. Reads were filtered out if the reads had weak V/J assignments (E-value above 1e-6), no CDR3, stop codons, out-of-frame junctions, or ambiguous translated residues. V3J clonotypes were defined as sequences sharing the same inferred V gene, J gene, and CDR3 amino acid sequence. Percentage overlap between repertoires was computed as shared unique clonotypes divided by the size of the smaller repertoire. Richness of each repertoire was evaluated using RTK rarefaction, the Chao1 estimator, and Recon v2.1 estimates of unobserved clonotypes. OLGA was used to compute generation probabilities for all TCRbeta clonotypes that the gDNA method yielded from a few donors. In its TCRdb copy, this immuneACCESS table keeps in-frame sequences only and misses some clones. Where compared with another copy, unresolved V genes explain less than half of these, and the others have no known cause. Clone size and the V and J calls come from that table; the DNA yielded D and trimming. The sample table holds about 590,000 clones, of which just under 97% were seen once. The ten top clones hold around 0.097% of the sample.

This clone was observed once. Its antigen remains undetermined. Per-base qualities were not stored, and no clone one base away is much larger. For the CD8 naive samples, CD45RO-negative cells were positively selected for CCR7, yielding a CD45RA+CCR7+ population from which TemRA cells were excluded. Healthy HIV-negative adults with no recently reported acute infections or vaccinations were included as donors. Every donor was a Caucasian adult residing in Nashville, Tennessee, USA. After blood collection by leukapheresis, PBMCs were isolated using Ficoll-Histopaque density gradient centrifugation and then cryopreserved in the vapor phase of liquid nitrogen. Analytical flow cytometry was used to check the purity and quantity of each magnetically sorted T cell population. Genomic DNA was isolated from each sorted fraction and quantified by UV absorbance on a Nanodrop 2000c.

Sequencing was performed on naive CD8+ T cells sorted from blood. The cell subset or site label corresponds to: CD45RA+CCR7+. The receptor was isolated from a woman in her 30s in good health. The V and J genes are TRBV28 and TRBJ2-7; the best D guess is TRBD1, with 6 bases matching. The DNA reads TGTGCCAGCAGTCCGCCGGGACAATACGAGCAGTACTTC. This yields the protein CASSPPGQYEQYF.